The T cell receptor beta chain under discussion was sequenced for a study of control samples from healthy donors and cancer patients. The V and J ends lost 7 bases and 1 base, in that order; junction bases with no gene match: 10. The CDR3 runs to 17 residues. The germline CDR1 and CDR2 sequences are LNHDA and SQIVND (reference sequence). TCRdb keeps only in-frame clones here, not all; method: immunoSEQ multiplex PCR. The data hold a few hundred thousand clones, with approximately 92% observed a single time. This sequence was found in a man in his forties or fifties with head and neck cancer. Input material: PBMCs. The gene calls are TRBV19 and TRBJ1-1; TRBD1 agrees at 12 bases. The CDR3 protein is CASTLVGQGAWNTEAFF. The CDR3, as DNA: TGTGCCAGTACCCTGGTGGGACAGGGGGCATGGAACACTGAAGCTTTCTTT. Full variable domain (rest looked up from reference TRBV19 and TRBJ1-1): DGGITQSPKYLFRKEGQNVTLSCEQNLNHDAMYWYRQDPGQGLRLIYYSQIVNDFQKGDIAEGYSVSREKKESFPLTVTSAQKNPTAFYLCASTLVGQGAWNTEAFFGQGTRLTVV.